The rows below give T cell receptor beta chains drawn from one sample of a study of shared clonotypes between healthy human individuals. Sequenced by immunoSEQ multiplex PCR; TCRdb stores in-frame clones only, minus some. The data show 560,000 or so clones, with around 96% seen just once and about 0.11% held by the top ten. Sequencing was performed on naive CD8+ T cells sorted from blood. The receptors stem from a woman aged 30 to 39 in good health. Both conserved end residues are part of each CDR3. A D gene is named only where the DNA matches it firmly. Clone sizes are given selectively: once, few, many, or a class where the clone is expanded.

clone size: .
V gene: TRBV25-1
J gene: TRBJ2-7
D gene: .
CDR3 DNA: TGTGCCAGCAGTTTTTACGGCTCCTACGAGCAGTACTTC
CDR3 protein: CASSFYGSYEQYF

clone size: few
V gene: TRBV7-9
J gene: TRBJ1-5
D gene: .
CDR3 DNA: TGTGCCAGCAGCTTGGGGTATCAGCCCCAGCATTTT
CDR3 protein: CASSLGYQPQHF

clone size: .
V gene: TRBV15
J gene: TRBJ1-5
D gene: .
CDR3 DNA: TGTGCCACCAGCAGAGATGCAGGGAGGCAGCCCCAGCATTTT
CDR3 protein: CATSRDAGRQPQHF

clone size: .
V gene: TRBV28
J gene: TRBJ2-7
D gene: .
CDR3 DNA: TGTGCCAGCAGTTTATCCGTGGAAGGTTTTGAGCAGTACTTC
CDR3 protein: CASSLSVEGFEQYF

clone size: .
V gene: TRBV9
J gene: TRBJ2-2
D gene: .
CDR3 DNA: TGTGCCAGCAGCGTAGTCGAGGAGAACACCGGGGAGCTGTTTTTT
CDR3 protein: CASSVVEENTGELFF

clone size: once
V gene: TRBV19
J gene: TRBJ2-2
D gene: TRBD2
CDR3 DNA: TGTGCCAGTAGTATATGGCGCTTGCGGGAGCCCACCGGGGAGCTGTTTTTT
CDR3 protein: CASSIWRLREPTGELFF

clone size: .
V gene: TRBV7-9
J gene: TRBJ1-2
D gene: TRBD1
CDR3 DNA: TGTGCCAGCAGCTTAGACGACAGGGGGATATCGAATGGCTACACCTTC
CDR3 protein: CASSLDDRGISNGYTF

clone size: .
V gene: TRBV28
J gene: TRBJ2-1
D gene: TRBD1
CDR3 DNA: TGTGCCAGCAGCCTCGGGACAGAGCACCATGAGCAGTTCTTC
CDR3 protein: CASSLGTEHHEQFF

clone size: .
V gene: TRBV5-4
J gene: TRBJ1-2
D gene: TRBD1
CDR3 DNA: TGTGCCAGCAGCTCGCTGACAGGGGTGTATGGCTACACCTTC
CDR3 protein: CASSSLTGVYGYTF

clone size: .
V gene: TRBV23-1
J gene: TRBJ2-7
D gene: TRBD2
CDR3 DNA: TGCGCCAGCAGTCAATCGACGCGGGCTAGCGGGAGTTACGAGCAGTACTTC
CDR3 protein: CASSQSTRASGSYEQYF

clone size: .
V gene: TRBV19
J gene: TRBJ1-5
D gene: .
CDR3 DNA: TGTGCCAGTAGTATAGGTAGGGTTTATAGCAATCAGCCCCAGCATTTT
CDR3 protein: CASSIGRVYSNQPQHF

clone size: .
V gene: TRBV5-8
J gene: TRBJ2-1
D gene: TRBD2
CDR3 DNA: TGTGCCAGCAGCTTGGCCTCGGGACTAGCGCCTCGGAATGAGCAGTTCTTC
CDR3 protein: CASSLASGLAPRNEQFF

clone size: .
V gene: TRBV28
J gene: TRBJ2-7
D gene: .
CDR3 DNA: TGTGCCAGCAGTCACCGGACCCTACCTTACGAGCAGTACTTC
CDR3 protein: CASSHRTLPYEQYF

clone size: .
V gene: TRBV7-8
J gene: TRBJ2-1
D gene: .
CDR3 DNA: TGTGCCAGCAGCCCGAGAGTTCCTGGGGCGGAATCCTACAATGAGCAGTTCTTC
CDR3 protein: CASSPRVPGAESYNEQFF

clone size: once
V gene: TRBV28
J gene: TRBJ1-1
D gene: .
CDR3 DNA: TGTGCCAGCAGTTTCGGGGGCTCGGGCACTGAAGCTTTCTTT
CDR3 protein: CASSFGGSGTEAFF

clone size: .
V gene: TRBV7-9
J gene: TRBJ2-7
D gene: .
CDR3 DNA: TGTGCCAGCAGCTTAGCGAGGCAGGATAACTCCTACGAGCAGTACTTC
CDR3 protein: CASSLARQDNSYEQYF

clone size: .
V gene: TRBV5-8
J gene: TRBJ2-1
D gene: TRBD2
CDR3 DNA: TGTGCCAGCAGCTGGTTAGCGGGAGGGCGGTACAATGAGCAGTTCTTC
CDR3 protein: CASSWLAGGRYNEQFF